Listed below are T cell receptor beta chains from one sample, sequenced in a study of T-cell reconstitution after alpha-beta-depleted transplantation in children. TCRdb re-called the PCR reads with MiXCR, one entry per CDR3 protein. The profile shows about 98,000 distinct CDR3 sequences, under 7% of them singletons. The sequencing used PBMCs, mostly from graft donor cells, collected 60 days after TCRalphabeta/CD19-depleted stem cell transplant. These receptors all stem from a female patient aged 2-9 years who had a stem cell transplant for Fanconi anemia, so the T cells may come from the graft donor. CDR3s leave out the opening cysteine and the closing phenylalanine or tryptophan.

CDR3 length,J gene,V gene,CDR3 protein
16,TRBJ2-3,TRBV10-3,AISFAADLASSTDTQY
12,TRBJ2-7,TRBV18,ASSPKGLAYEQY
10,TRBJ2-2,TRBV29-1,SVGRNTGELF
13,TRBJ1-4,TRBV12-3/TRBV12-4,ASRLQGALGEKLF
10,TRBJ2-7,TRBV29-1,SVSRDRDEQY
13,TRBJ1-1,TRBV6-1,ASRIVTGMNTEAF
13,TRBJ2-7,TRBV5-1,ASSLGRAYSYEQY
12,TRBJ2-7,TRBV30,AWSWTGASYEQY
13,TRBJ1-2,TRBV4-2,ASSQARTGAYGYT
12,TRBJ1-5,TRBV24-1,ATSHNTYGQPQH
11,TRBJ2-7,TRBV20-1,SLSSGGSYEQY
12,TRBJ2-5,TRBV20-1,SARDTRTQETQY
12,TRBJ2-7,TRBV7-9,ASISGQGSYEQY
13,TRBJ1-4,TRBV12-3/TRBV12-4,ASSSTGTGNEKLF
13,TRBJ2-7,TRBV9,ASSSAAGHNYEQY
9,TRBJ1-1,TRBV30,AWKLVAEAF
10,TRBJ2-7,TRBV29-1,SVRQGAYEQY
11,TRBJ1-3,TRBV29-1,SAGTGFGNTIY
12,TRBJ2-3,TRBV4-2,ASSQDRGTDTQY
9,TRBJ2-7,TRBV20-1,SASSTYEQY
16,TRBJ2-7,TRBV7-6,ASSLAQSGLANRYEQY
15,TRBJ2-2,TRBV5-1,ASSKNRGPNTGELFF
8,TRBJ1-1,TRBV20-1,SAGDPEAF
13,TRBJ2-3,TRBV13,ASSLEGAPTDTQY
14,TRBJ1-6,TRBV28,ASSFIGGASYSPLH
12,TRBJ2-7,TRBV5-1,ASSLGSVVGEQY
12,TRBJ2-4,TRBV12-3/TRBV12-4,ASRLDRGLGIQY
11,TRBJ1-3,TRBV29-1,SVEDSSGNTIY
12,TRBJ2-2,TRBV12-3/TRBV12-4,ASSTGGGAGELF
15,TRBJ2-1,TRBV11-2,ASSSRKTGVGYNEQF
15,TRBJ1-4,TRBV12-3/TRBV12-4,ASSLSTGVPNNEKLF
11,TRBJ2-5,TRBV20-1,SARRQVRETQY
13,TRBJ1-1,TRBV7-9,ASSFHRGGRTEAF
10,TRBJ1-1,TRBV20-1,SARVRGYEAF
14,TRBJ1-2,TRBV28,ASSLGPGEGIEGYT
13,TRBJ2-3,TRBV7-8,ASSKDPVRTDTQY
8,TRBJ2-7,TRBV2,ASGDYEQY
13,TRBJ1-2,TRBV7-2,ASSFFRGLRDGYT
14,TRBJ2-2,TRBV19,ASIPSGTGNTGELF
12,TRBJ1-2,TRBV5-1,ASSLLPGEHGYT
13,TRBJ2-2,TRBV9,ASSRGGLATGELF
11,TRBJ2-3,TRBV7-2,ASSFGNTDTQY
12,TRBJ2-1,TRBV5-1,ASSLVLTTNEQF